This T cell receptor (beta chain) was sequenced during a study of T-cell memory formation after mild COVID-19. cDNA libraries for TCR alpha and TCR beta, carrying sample barcodes and UMIs, came from 5'RACE with constant-segment primers. In TCRdb, the 5' RACE reads were re-called with MiXCR into one record per CDR3 protein. The sample lists some 450,000 distinct CDR3 sequences; around 17% were seen once. This clonotype was recorded a few times. The CDR3 covers 14 residues. Germline V gene sequence: CDR1 SGHTA, CDR2 FQGTGA. V dropped 0 bases and J dropped 7 bases, with 9 bases sitting between them. The sequenced material came from PBMCs or a T cell subset sorted from them (not recorded which). This chain links TRBV7-3 with TRBJ2-2; the D gene is possibly TRBD1 (5 bases). This TCR was sampled from a man between 18 and 35 years old who had mild COVID-19 (a few samples of this study predate the infection). Cell type and time point are not known. The CDR3 region is CASSLTGQVGELFF. CDR3 nucleotides: TGTGCCAGCAGCTTAACGGGGCAGGTCGGGGAGCTGTTTTTT.